The 13 T cell receptor beta chains below all came from one sample that was sequenced in a study of T cells in Graves' hyperthyroidism and ophthalmopathy. Amplified regions were TCR beta CDR3 sequences from RNA transcripts. First-round RT-PCR targeting the TCR CDR3 was performed with the HTBI primer set. TCRdb fed the multiplex PCR reads into MiXCR, producing one record per CDR3 protein. The table shows 490,000 or so distinct CDR3 sequences, with 15% to 20% occurring only once. Material for sequencing was blood. These TCRs come from a woman aged 25 to 39 with Graves' ophthalmopathy.

This clonotype has ten or more counts. This chain links TRBV27 with TRBJ2-5; a weak D match, TRBD2 (5 bases). The CDR3 is 13 amino acids. Germline V lookup: CDR1 MNHEY, CDR2 SMNVEV (reference sequence). Trimming cost V 6 bases and J 7 bases, with 15 bases left between them. The CDR3 DNA sequence: TGTGCCAGCAGCCTTAGGATAGAGGGGACCCAGTACTTC. Amino acid sequence: CASSLRIEGTQYF.

This clonotype has a handful of counts. V usage is TRBV6-1 and J usage is TRBJ2-1; D is unresolved. V was pared by 8 bases and J by 0 bases, with 14 bases between. The CDR3 is made up of 15 amino acids. The germline CDR1 and CDR2 sequences are MNHNS and SASEGT. The CDR3 DNA reads TGTGCCAGCGGACCAATACTGAGCTCCTACAATGAGCAGTTCTTC. Translated: CASGPILSSYNEQFF.

This clonotype appeared many times. The rearrangement uses TRBV7-2 and TRBJ2-7; 11 bases align to TRBD2. The germline CDR1 and CDR2 sequences are SGHTA and FQGNSA. With 1 base clipped from V and 5 bases from J, the junction kept 1 base outside the gene matches. The CDR3 is made up of 14 amino acids. The CDR3 DNA is TGTGCCAGCAGCTTAGGGACTAGCGGGCACGAGCAGTACTTC. As protein: CASSLGTSGHEQYF.

The CDR3 DNA sequence: TGTGCCAGCAGCGGAGAGGGACGCGAGGGCTACACCTTC. Translated: CASSGEGREGYTF. The chain joins TRBV5-4 to TRBJ1-2, with a tentative D call TRBD1 (5 bases). In germline, CDR1 is SGHNT, CDR2 YYREEE (reference sequence). CDR3 length: 13 amino acids. V gave up 4 bases and J gave up 8 bases, with 15 bases separating them.

This clonotype was counted at least ten times. V is TRBV28 and J is TRBJ2-2; a weak D match, TRBD1 (6 bases). V was clipped by 6 bases and J by 1 base, with 9 bases between them. The length of the CDR3 is 14 residues. The germline CDR1 and CDR2 sequences are MDHEN and SYDVKM. CDR3 DNA: TGTGCCAGCAGCATACAGGGGAACACCGGGGAGCTGTTTTTT. Translated, it gives CASSIQGNTGELFF.

This clonotype occurred many times. The rearrangement links TRBV6-1 to TRBJ2-1; weak D call: TRBD2 (5 bases). The germline V gene has CDR1 MNHNS and CDR2 SASEGT. This CDR3 has 13 amino acids. The germline V and J ends were trimmed by 7 bases and 3 bases, with 10 bases remaining between them. The CDR3 region has the DNA TGTGCCAGCAAAAGGACTGTCTACAATGAGCAGTTCTTC. It codes for CASKRTVYNEQFF.

There are a few counts of this clonotype. The chain recombines TRBV6-2 or TRBV6-3 with TRBJ1-5; 7 bases are a match to TRBD1. The CDR3 totals 15 residues. Germline values: CDR1 MNHEY, CDR2 SVGEGT. With 2 bases clipped from V and 5 bases from J, the junction kept 6 bases outside the gene matches. CDR3 DNA: TGTGCCAGCAGTTACCCCCAGACAGGGTATCAGCCCCAGCATTTT. This sequence encodes CASSYPQTGYQPQHF.

Concerning this clonotype itself: A much larger clone is a single base away; this may be a read error. The rearrangement links TRBV20-1 to TRBJ2-2, with 8 bases identical to TRBD1. The germline CDR1 and CDR2 sequences are DFQATT and SNEGSKA (reference sequence). The CDR3 is 14 amino acids. J lost 8 bases, V lost 3 bases, and 8 bases had no gene match. CDR3 region: CSARPGQGVGELFF. In DNA, the CDR3 is TGCAGTGCTAGGCCAGGACAGGGTGTGGGGGAGCTGTTTTTT.

This rearrangement joins TRBV20-1 to TRBJ1-1, with 9 bases aligning to TRBD1. Trimming took 3 bases from V and 1 from J; bases not matched to a gene: 3. The germline V gene encodes CDR1 DFQATT and CDR2 SNEGSKA (reference sequence). The CDR3 loop spans 14 amino acids. CDR3 DNA sequence: TGCAGTGCTAGGGGACAGGGCTCGAACACTGAAGCTTTCTTT. This sequence encodes CSARGQGSNTEAFF.

On this clonotype: This sequence may be a read error, since a much larger clone differs from it by one base. The chain couples TRBV5-1 to TRBJ2-1; a possible D gene is TRBD1 (9 bases). V lost 2 bases and J lost 12, with 27 bases in between. The length of the CDR3 is 17 residues. Germline V gene sequence: CDR1 SGHRS, CDR2 YFSETQ. CDR3 nucleotide sequence: TGCGCCAGCAGCTTCGGGGGGGTAACAGGGGGCCACGATGGGCAGTTCTTC. Its protein is CASSFGGVTGGHDGQFF.

This clonotype has at least ten counts. The chain carries TRBV7-2 and TRBJ2-5, with 8 bases aligning to TRBD1. V lost 5 bases, J lost 5 bases, and 7 bases stayed unmatched. CDR3 length equals 14 residues. CDR1 is SGHTA, CDR2 FQGNSA, per germline. DNA for the CDR3: TGTGCCAGCAGCCCTGACAGGGGTTATGAGACCCAGTACTTC. Its translation is CASSPDRGYETQYF.

This clonotype was counted many times. The rearrangement uses TRBV12-3 or TRBV12-4 and TRBJ2-7; no clear D. The CDR3 length is 14 residues. Trimming left V 10 bases short and J 0 bases short, with 16 bases between. Here the CDR3 DNA reads TGTGCCACCGGGCCCGGGCAGTCCTCCTACGAGCAGTACTTC. Translation gives CATGPGQSSYEQYF.

Regarding this clonotype: It may be a read error: a sequence one base away is much more abundant. V and J are TRBV6-5 and TRBJ2-1; D unresolved. Trimming removed 2 bases from V and 8 bases from J, with 13 bases in between. This CDR3 region has 14 residues. CDR1 is MNHEY and CDR2 is SVGAGI in the germline V gene. In DNA, the CDR3 is TGTGCCAGCAGTTACCCTCGGTTTGGTGATGAGCAGTTCTTC. Protein product: CASSYPRFGDEQFF.